The 6 T cell receptor beta chains in this list originate from one sample, sequenced in a study of Graves' ophthalmopathy and Graves' hyperthyroidism. The authors amplified TCR beta CDR3 regions from RNA transcripts. Investigators did first-round RT-PCR with HTBI primers, then second-round multiplex PCR. TCRdb reanalysed the multiplex PCR reads using MiXCR and keeps one entry per CDR3 protein. Of over a million distinct CDR3 sequences in the sample, around a third were seen once. The sample taken for sequencing was peripheral blood or thyroid tissue (not recorded which). The receptor set was obtained from an adult man with Graves' hyperthyroidism.

This clonotype occurred a few times. The genes are TRBV6-5 and TRBJ1-1, with unresolved D. The CDR3 has 13 residues. V lost 4 bases, J lost 0 bases, and 6 bases lay in between. From germline, CDR1 is MNHEY and CDR2 SVGAGI. CDR3 region: CASSFWVNTEAFF. The CDR3 DNA is TGTGCCAGCAGTTTTTGGGTGAACACTGAAGCTTTCTTT.

This clonotype was found a few times. The chain employs TRBV6-6 and TRBJ2-2; D not resolved. Trimming took 2 bases from V and 5 from J, leaving 6 bases between them. CDR1 is MNHNY, CDR2 SVGAGI, per germline (reference sequence). The CDR3 has 13 amino acids. CDR3 amino acids: CASSYLGTGELFF. CDR3 DNA sequence: TGTGCCAGCAGTTACCTGGGGACCGGGGAGCTGTTTTTT.

V gene TRBV15 combines with J gene TRBJ1-5; 7 nucleotides line up with TRBD1. The CDR3 length is 14 residues. The trim removed 6 bases at V and 6 bases at J, leaving 8 bases unmatched. Germline CDR1 is LNHNV and CDR2 is YYDKDF (reference sequence). CDR3 amino acids: CATRSTGFTQPQHF. In DNA form, the CDR3 reads TGTGCCACCAGGTCGACAGGGTTTACTCAGCCCCAGCATTTT.

The chain couples TRBV29-1 to TRBJ1-1; 7 bases line up with TRBD1. The germline gives CDR1 SQVTM, CDR2 ANQGSEA. CDR3 length: 14 residues. V was clipped by 6 bases and J by 4 bases; unmatched bases: 11. This CDR3 reads CSVPQTGRGTEAFF. The CDR3 DNA reads as TGCAGCGTGCCTCAGACAGGGAGAGGCACTGAAGCTTTCTTT.

This clonotype turned up a few times. This chain joins TRBV5-1 and TRBJ1-6, with 10 bases matching TRBD1. Germline loops: CDR1 SGHRS, CDR2 YFSETQ. This CDR3 comprises 16 residues. V was pared by 4 bases and J by 11 bases, with 12 bases of the junction left unmatched. CDR3 coding DNA: TGCGCCAGCAGCCCGACAGGGGGCGAGACGAAGGCACCCCTCCACTTT. Its protein product is CASSPTGGETKAPLHF.

The chain combines TRBV7-9 with TRBJ1-1; weak D call: TRBD1 (6 bases). Germline assignment: CDR1 SEHNR and CDR2 FQNEAQ (reference sequence). There are 16 residues in the CDR3. Trimming shortened V by 6 bases and J by 0 bases, and 17 bases separated the two germline ends. This chain's CDR3 is CASRRKQGPMNTEAFF. The CDR3 nucleotides are TGTGCCAGCAGACGTAAACAGGGTCCGATGAACACTGAAGCTTTCTTT.